This T cell receptor beta chain comes out of a study of vaccination and CD4 T cells after COVID-19. Study conclusions and caveats: In convalescent patients, 304 of 307 vaccine-specific clones were spike mono-reactive.

An Oncomine TCR Beta short-read assay was used to sequence the DNA from cultured CD4+ T cells. Genomic DNA was isolated from CD4+ T cells that had been cultured. TCRdb analysed the PCR reads with MiXCR anew, one entry per CDR3 protein. Of roughly 4,200 distinct CDR3 sequences in the sample, over 65% were seen once. On this clonotype: Its specificity is not known.

Treatment: roughly 10-day PBMC culture with coronavirus spike peptide pools or control peptides (ViraFEST assay). The CDR3 consists of 13 residues. Deletions cut 3 bases from V and 3 bases from J, with 9 bases between. CDR1 and CDR2 (germline): DFQATT, SNEGSKA (reference sequence). The V and J genes are TRBV20-1 and TRBJ1-5, with D maybe TRBD1 (5 bases). The sequence was obtained from a human donor who had recovered from COVID-19. The sequencing sample was made of CD4+ T cells from blood, cultured in vitro. The CDR3 bases are TGCAGTGCTAGTGGGACGGACAATCAGCCCCAGCATTTT. Translated: CSASGTDNQPQHF.